A selection of T cell receptor beta chains follows, all from one sample in a study of blood T cell repertoires in COVID-19. Some clones are missing from TCRdb's copy, which holds only in-frame ones; the method was immunoSEQ multiplex PCR. The sample consists of approximately 290,000 clones, over 75% of them appearing once. Sample: PBMCs or T cells enriched from blood (not recorded which). The receptors come from a woman under 40 who had recovered from COVID-19. Both conserved end residues are part of each CDR3. A D gene is named only where the DNA matches it firmly. The size of a clone is reported for some rows only, either as once, few or many, or as a class for expanded clones.

j_call,v_call,d_call,clone_size,cdr3_nt,cdr3_aa
TRBJ1-2,TRBV5-1,-,-,TGCGCCAGCAGCTCGGCAGGGCCGTTCAACTATGGCTACACCTTC,CASSSAGPFNYGYTF
TRBJ2-7,TRBV3-1/TRBV3-2,-,-,TGTGCCAGCATGAGACTGCCTATGGACGAGCAGTACTTC,CASMRLPMDEQYF
TRBJ2-1,TRBV9,-,-,TGTGCCAGCACCCTTAGCGGTAACCCCTACAATGAGCAGTTCTTC,CASTLSGNPYNEQFF
TRBJ2-1,TRBV6-6,-,-,TGTGCCAGCAGTAAACGGGACAATGAGCAGTTCTTC,CASSKRDNEQFF
TRBJ1-1,TRBV7-9,TRBD1,once,TGTGCCAGCACTTTTAGGGGGCAGCTGAACACTGAAGCTTTCTTT,CASTFRGQLNTEAFF
TRBJ1-4,TRBV28,-,-,TGTGCCAGCAGTTTGTTGGGCACTGGAAATGAAAAACTGTTTTTT,CASSLLGTGNEKLFF
TRBJ1-5,TRBV19,TRBD1,few,TGTGCCAGTAGTCCCCCCCCGGGACAGGGGGGAAATAGCAATCAGCCCCAGCATTTT,CASSPPPGQGGNSNQPQHF
TRBJ1-6,TRBV28,TRBD1,-,TGTGCCAGCAGTTTATATCCAGGGGGAGAGAATTCACCCCTCCACTTT,CASSLYPGGENSPLHF
TRBJ1-2,TRBV19,-,-,TGTGCCAGTAGTATTATGGGGGCAAGGGGCTACACCTTC,CASSIMGARGYTF
TRBJ2-5,TRBV7-9,-,-,TGTGCCAGCAGCGAGGCCCGGGGAAAAGAGACCCAGTACTTC,CASSEARGKETQYF
TRBJ2-7,TRBV7-2,-,once,TGTGCCAGCAGCCACGGGACTTACTCCTACGAGCAGTACTTC,CASSHGTYSYEQYF
TRBJ1-5,TRBV30,-,-,TGTGCCTGGAGTACGAACTGGGGAGGGGGCAATCAGCCCCAGCATTTT,CAWSTNWGGGNQPQHF
TRBJ1-2,TRBV6-5,-,-,TGTGCCAGCAGTTACTCGTCTGGCGGAAGCTATGGCTACACCTTC,CASSYSSGGSYGYTF
TRBJ1-2,TRBV3-1/TRBV3-2,TRBD1,once,TGTGCCAGCAGCCAAGCCGGGACAGCCCTCTCTGGATTTGGCTACACCTTC,CASSQAGTALSGFGYTF
TRBJ1-2,TRBV29-1,-,-,TGCAGCCTAAGGACAGTCTATGGCTACACCTTC,CSLRTVYGYTF
TRBJ2-7,TRBV5-5,TRBD1,once,TGTGCCAGCAGATGGGACAGCTCCTACGAGCAGTACTTC,CASRWDSSYEQYF
TRBJ2-5,TRBV5-1,-,-,TGCGCCAGCAGCCCCAGAGGGACTCCCGGATCAGAGACCCAGTACTTC,CASSPRGTPGSETQYF
TRBJ1-2,TRBV29-1,-,-,TGCAGCGTTGAAGCCTTTCCCCGACGGAGCCGGGGCTACACCTTC,CSVEAFPRRSRGYTF
TRBJ1-1,TRBV18,-,-,TGTGCCAGCTCACCGCGGGAGGGAGGTACTGAAGCTTTCTTT,CASSPREGGTEAFF
TRBJ2-3,TRBV2,TRBD1,-,TGTGCCGGCGGGACAGGAGGCGCAGATACGCAGTATTTT,CAGGTGGADTQYF
TRBJ2-1,TRBV24-1,TRBD1,once,TGTGCCACCAGTGGGGGGGGACAGGGGAGCTCCTACAATGAGCAGTTCTTC,CATSGGGQGSSYNEQFF
TRBJ1-2,TRBV6-5,-,-,TGTGCCGGCCAGGTCCAGGGAGGCGGCTACACCTTC,CAGQVQGGGYTF
TRBJ1-2,TRBV28,TRBD1,-,TGTGCCAGCAGTATCCTCCCGGGACAGGGGAACTATGGCTACACCTTC,CASSILPGQGNYGYTF
TRBJ2-1,TRBV12-2,-,once,TGTGCAAGTCGTTCACCGGGTGTCGGGAGGGCCTTCAATGAGCAGTTCTTC,CASRSPGVGRAFNEQFF
TRBJ2-5,TRBV11-2,TRBD2,-,TGTGCCAGCAGCCCCCGGACTAGCGGGGGGGCTGAGACCCAGTACTTC,CASSPRTSGGAETQYF
TRBJ2-1,TRBV3-1/TRBV3-2,-,-,TGTGCCAGCAGCCAAGGTGGGGCTGGAAAAGAGCAGTTCTTC,CASSQGGAGKEQFF
TRBJ1-1,TRBV5-6,-,-,TGTGCCAGCATGTTGGGACAAAAGAACACTGAAGCTTTCTTT,CASMLGQKNTEAFF
TRBJ1-1,TRBV6-1,TRBD1,once,TGTGCCAGCAGTGAGGGACAGTTGAACACTGAAGCTTTCTTT,CASSEGQLNTEAFF
TRBJ1-1,TRBV11-2,-,-,TGTGCCAGCAGCACCCCGCAGGGACGGGGGACTGAAGCTTTCTTT,CASSTPQGRGTEAFF
TRBJ1-6,TRBV10-1,-,few,TGCGCCAGCAGTCCGGGTGGGAATTCACCCCTCCACTTT,CASSPGGNSPLHF
TRBJ2-3,TRBV5-1,-,-,TGCGCCAGCAGCCCGGGGCAGGGGACAAGCACAGATACGCAGTATTTT,CASSPGQGTSTDTQYF
TRBJ1-1,TRBV11-2,-,-,TGTGCCAGCAGCTTAGCGAAAGGGAGGGGCACTGAAGCTTTCTTT,CASSLAKGRGTEAFF
TRBJ2-2,TRBV28,-,-,TGTGCCAGCAGTCCGTGGAACACCGGGGAGCTGTTTTTT,CASSPWNTGELFF
TRBJ2-7,TRBV5-4,TRBD2,-,TGTGCCAGCAGCTTGGCCAACTCCGGGACTAGCATGGACGAGCAGTACTTC,CASSLANSGTSMDEQYF
TRBJ2-3,TRBV7-3,TRBD1,-,TGTGCCAGCAGCTTCTCCCCGGCGACAGGGTCCGCAGATACGCAGTATTTT,CASSFSPATGSADTQYF
TRBJ1-2,TRBV7-2,-,-,TGTGCCAGCAGCTTACCCGGTATAACTTATGGCTACACCTTC,CASSLPGITYGYTF
TRBJ1-5,TRBV28,TRBD1,-,TGTGCCAGCAGCACAGGGGGTAGCAATCAGCCCCAGCATTTT,CASSTGGSNQPQHF
TRBJ1-1,TRBV7-9,TRBD1,-,TGTGCCAGCAGGCGGACAGGGGAAGCTTTCTTT,CASRRTGEAFF
TRBJ2-1,TRBV6-5,-,-,TGTGCCAGCGGTAGGGGCGGGATAAACAATGAGCAGTTCTTC,CASGRGGINNEQFF
TRBJ2-3,TRBV3-1/TRBV3-2,TRBD2,-,TGTGCCAGCAGCCAAGATTTCCTAGCGGGAAGCGCAGATACGCAGTATTTT,CASSQDFLAGSADTQYF
TRBJ2-3,TRBV9,TRBD2,-,TGTGCCAGCAGCCAGGACGGGGGGACAGATACGCAGTATTTT,CASSQDGGTDTQYF
TRBJ1-2,TRBV19,-,-,TGTGCCAGTAGTACATCTCATCGGGGGAACTATGGCTACACCTTC,CASSTSHRGNYGYTF
TRBJ1-2,TRBV5-4,TRBD1,few,TGTGCCAGCAGCACCAGGACAGGGGAAGGAGGTTATGGCTACACCTTC,CASSTRTGEGGYGYTF
TRBJ2-1,TRBV20-1,-,-,TGCAGTGCTAGTAGTGGTCGTAATCTGGGGGCGGGCAATGAGCAGTTCTTC,CSASSGRNLGAGNEQFF
TRBJ2-7,TRBV10-2,-,few,TGCGCCAGCAGCCTCCAGGACACCTACGAGCAGTACTTC,CASSLQDTYEQYF
TRBJ2-7,TRBV6-2/TRBV6-3,-,-,TGTGCCAGCAGTTACGTCAGCTACGAGCAGTACTTC,CASSYVSYEQYF
TRBJ2-7,TRBV27,TRBD1,-,TGTGCCAGCAGTCCCTGGGACAGGGACGTCGAGCAGTACTTC,CASSPWDRDVEQYF
TRBJ1-3,TRBV9,-,-,TGTGCCAGCAGCGTAGGGGGCCCGCGAAACACCATATATTTT,CASSVGGPRNTIYF
TRBJ2-7,TRBV5-1,-,-,TGCGCCAGCAGCTTGGGTGAGGTGGTCGGCGAGCAGTACTTC,CASSLGEVVGEQYF
TRBJ1-5,TRBV3-1/TRBV3-2,-,few,TGTGCCAGCAGCCAAGGTTTCCTGCCCCAGCATTTT,CASSQGFLPQHF
TRBJ1-2,TRBV9,-,-,TGTGCCAGCAGCCCCAGGAACAGGGCTGGCTACACCTTC,CASSPRNRAGYTF
TRBJ2-1,TRBV7-8,TRBD2,-,TGTGCCAGCAGCCGCAGCGGGAGGTTGTACAATGAGCAGTTCTTC,CASSRSGRLYNEQFF
TRBJ1-3,TRBV28,-,few,TGTGCCAGCAGTTTGGGGGGGGCTAGGGCTGGAAACACCATATATTTT,CASSLGGARAGNTIYF
TRBJ2-7,TRBV27,-,-,TGTGCCAGCTCCCGCTACCTCTCCTACGAGCAGTACTTC,CASSRYLSYEQYF
TRBJ2-2,TRBV27,TRBD1,-,TGTGCCAGCAGTTTATACCAGACAGGGGTCCGGTCCGGGGAGCTGTTTTTT,CASSLYQTGVRSGELFF
TRBJ2-7,TRBV7-9,-,-,TGTGCCAGCTTAGGGGGTACCAACGAGCAGTACTTC,CASLGGTNEQYF